Presented here are 23 T cell receptor beta chains from one specimen sequenced in a study of blood T cell repertoires in COVID-19. Some clones are missing from TCRdb's copy, which holds only in-frame ones; the method was immunoSEQ multiplex PCR. This table holds a few hundred thousand clones, more than 70% found once. The sample taken for sequencing was PBMCs or T cells enriched from blood (not recorded which). These receptors originate from a young woman who had been exposed to COVID-19.

CDR3 in amino acids: CASSLAVASTYQETQYF. The DNA for the CDR3 is TGTGCCAGCAGCCTTGCGGTGGCTAGCACCTATCAAGAGACCCAGTACTTC. The chain joins TRBV21-1 to TRBJ2-5; the table's D call TRBD2 went unverified against the DNA. TRBV21-1 is designated a pseudogene. The CDR3 contains 17 residues.

The J gene is TRBJ2-7, the V gene TRBV7-8, with 9 bases fitting TRBD1. The CDR3 sequence is 15 residues long. With V trimmed by 2 bases and J by 2 bases, 4 bases remained unmatched. Germline loops: CDR1 SGHVS, CDR2 FQNEAQ. CDR3 sequence: CASSLNRGQTYEQYF. In DNA, the CDR3 is TGTGCCAGCAGCTTAAACAGGGGGCAGACCTACGAGCAGTACTTC. The full variable domain, its missing parts supplied by reference TRBV7-8 and TRBJ2-7, is GAGVSQSPRYKVAKRGQDVALRCDPISGHVSLFWYQQALGQGPEFLTYFQNEAQLDKSGLPSDRFFAERPEGSVSTLKIQRTQQEDSAVYLCASSLNRGQTYEQYFGPGTRLTVT.

This sequence joins TRBV12-3 or TRBV12-4 and TRBJ2-3; 7 positions agree with TRBD2. This CDR3 spans 13 amino acids. V shed 11 bases and J 4 bases; nucleotides not matched to a gene: 9. The CDR3 here is CAGRRELADTQYF. In nucleotides, the CDR3 is TGTGCCGGACGGCGGGAGCTAGCAGATACGCAGTATTTT.

The chain recombines TRBV5-6 with TRBJ2-7; D possibly corresponds to TRBD2 (6 bases). Trimming cost V 9 bases and J 2 bases, with 15 bases left between them. The CDR3 is 13 residues long. CDR1 is SGHDT and CDR2 is YYEEEE in the germline V gene. CDR3 nucleotide sequence: TGTGCCACCCGAGCCGGGACTGCCTACGAGCAGTACTTC. Its translation is CATRAGTAYEQYF. Using reference TRBV5-6 and TRBJ2-7 for the parts outside the CDR3, the full variable domain is DAGVTQSPTHLIKTRGQQVTLRCSPKSGHDTVSWYQQALGQGPQFIFQYYEEEERQRGNFPDRFSGHQFPNYSSELNVNALLLGDSALYLCATRAGTAYEQYFGPGTRLTVT.

The chain carries TRBV4-1 and TRBJ2-2; D unresolved. The germline gives CDR1 MGHRA, CDR2 YSYEKL. Deletions cut 0 bases from V and 1 base from J, with 9 bases between. This CDR3 spans 16 amino acids. The chain's CDR3 is CASSQDSGQNTGELFF. The CDR3 coding sequence is TGCGCCAGCAGCCAAGATTCTGGGCAGAACACCGGGGAGCTGTTTTTT.

The gene calls are TRBV7-9 and TRBJ2-7; 7 bases fit TRBD2. The CDR3 sequence is 17 residues long. V lost 5 bases, J lost 0 bases, and 13 bases stayed unmatched. CDR1 is SEHNR and CDR2 is FQNEAQ in the germline V gene (reference sequence). The CDR3: CASSPRAAGELSYEQYF. CDR3 coding DNA: TGTGCCAGCAGCCCCCGGGCGGCGGGGGAGCTCTCCTACGAGCAGTACTTC.

The gene calls are TRBV27 and TRBJ1-1; D unclear. The CDR3 totals 13 residues. Germline lookup yields CDR1 MNHEY and CDR2 SMNVEV (reference sequence). Trimming left V 7 bases short and J 0 bases short, with 9 bases between. The CDR3 nucleotides read TGTGCCAGCAATTCAGGCATGAACACTGAAGCTTTCTTT. Its translation: CASNSGMNTEAFF.

The rearrangement links TRBV3-1 (or the pseudogene TRBV3-2) to TRBJ2-2; tentative D call: TRBD1 (6 bases). CDR3 length: 13 amino acids. The V gene's germline CDR1 is LGHDT and CDR2 YNNKEL (reference sequence). Trimming took 4 bases from V and 6 from J, leaving 9 bases between them. The CDR3 DNA reads as TGTGCCAGCAGCCTCAGGGGTCCCGGGGAGCTGTTTTTT. As protein: CASSLRGPGELFF.

This chain joins TRBV7-2 and TRBJ1-2; 7 nucleotides line up with TRBD1. This CDR3 contains 14 residues. Per the germline V gene, CDR1 is SGHTA and CDR2 is FQGNSA. V lost 5 bases, J lost 7 bases, and 10 bases stayed unmatched. CDR3 amino acids: CASSTSQGMGGYTF. The CDR3 DNA reads as TGTGCCAGCAGCACCTCACAGGGGATGGGTGGCTACACCTTC.

This chain joins TRBV4-1 and TRBJ1-5, with a possible D match to TRBD1 (5 bases). Germline CDR1 and CDR2: MGHRA and YSYEKL. V was clipped by 0 bases and J by 2 bases, with 11 bases between them. The CDR3 consists of 16 residues. This CDR3 is CASSQDLWGRNQPQHF. CDR3 bases: TGCGCCAGCAGCCAAGATCTTTGGGGCCGCAATCAGCCCCAGCATTTT.

The genes are TRBV5-4 and TRBJ1-1; weak D call: TRBD1 (5 bases). Germline V gene lookup returns CDR1 SGHNT and CDR2 YYREEE (reference sequence). This CDR3 has 16 amino acids. Trimming stripped 0 bases from V and 3 bases from J, with 15 bases between. For the CDR3, the DNA is TGTGCCAGCAGCTTGGGGGCAGGGTGGGGGGACACTGAAGCTTTCTTT. Protein sequence: CASSLGAGWGDTEAFF.

This sequence joins TRBV9 and TRBJ1-3; D is undetermined. CDR1 is SGDLS and CDR2 is YYNGEE in the germline V gene. The CDR3 spans 15 residues. V was clipped by 0 bases and J by 1 base, with 8 bases between them. The DNA of the CDR3 is TGTGCCAGCAGCGTAGCCCCGGGGTCTGGAAACACCATATATTTT. Its translation: CASSVAPGSGNTIYF.

The chain has TRBV5-4 and TRBJ2-7; D is unresolved. The CDR3 extends over 14 amino acids. Trimming cost V 2 bases and J 2 bases, with 11 bases left between them. The germline V gene has CDR1 SGHNT and CDR2 YYREEE (reference sequence). The CDR3 coding sequence is TGTGCCAGCAGCTTTAACCCCTCAGCCTACGAGCAGTACTTC. Translation: CASSFNPSAYEQYF.

The rearrangement joins TRBV18 to TRBJ2-3; D is possibly TRBD2 (6 bases). Germline V CDR1 and CDR2: KGHSH, LQKENI. CDR3 length: 15 residues. The V gene lost 1 base and the J gene lost 0 bases, with 8 bases spanning the gap. The CDR3 sequence is CASSPLAVSTDTQYF. CDR3 coding DNA: TGTGCCAGCTCACCACTAGCGGTGAGCACAGATACGCAGTATTTT.

In DNA form, the CDR3 reads TGTGCCAGCAGCCAGAGGGTTGGACCCCTCCACTTT. Its translation: CASSQRVGPLHF. The V gene is TRBV3-1 (or the pseudogene TRBV3-2), the J gene TRBJ1-6; D unclear. The CDR3 has 12 residues. V lost 3 bases to trimming and J lost 12 bases, with 9 bases between them. CDR1 and CDR2 (germline): LGHDT, YNNKEL (reference sequence).

The chain carries TRBV20-1 and TRBJ1-2; D may be TRBD1 (5 bases). This CDR3 has 16 amino acids. From germline, CDR1 is DFQATT and CDR2 SNEGSKA (reference sequence). The V end was cut by 3 bases, the J end by 3 bases, with 20 bases between. The CDR3 nucleotides read TGCAGTGCTAGTCGCTTATTGTCGGGGGGGGACTATGGCTACACCTTC. This encodes CSASRLLSGGDYGYTF.

The CDR3 nucleotides are TGCGCCAGCAGCTTGGGGTCAGGCCGCGTATCCTACGAGCAGTACTTC. Translation: CASSLGSGRVSYEQYF. This rearrangement joins TRBV5-1 to TRBJ2-7; D is ambiguous. The CDR3 sequence is 16 residues long. Per germline, CDR1 SGHRS and CDR2 YFSETQ. V was shortened by 0 bases and J by 1 base, with 14 bases between the two germline ends.

Worth noting for this clone: Other DNA sequences from this sample encode an identical CDR3 as well. The chain is built from TRBV27 and TRBJ1-1, with 8 bases lining up with TRBD1. V lost 2 bases and J lost 5; bases outside the gene matches: 4. Germline V gives CDR1 MNHEY, CDR2 SMNVEV (reference sequence). This CDR3 has 14 residues. DNA of the CDR3: TGTGCCAGCAGTTTAGGACAGGGTGGAACTGAAGCTTTCTTT. Translating it yields CASSLGQGGTEAFF.

The rearrangement links TRBV7-3 to TRBJ2-3; 9 bases align to TRBD2. The CDR3 has 14 residues. Germline CDR1 and CDR2: SGHTA and FQGTGA. The CDR3 region has the DNA TGTGCGTCCGGGGTAGCGGGGGGCACAGATACGCAGTATTTT. As protein: CASGVAGGTDTQYF.

The chain employs TRBV28 and TRBJ1-1; 9 positions agree with TRBD1. The CDR3 sequence is 15 residues long. Germline V lookup: CDR1 MDHEN, CDR2 SYDVKM. V shed 6 bases, J shed 2 bases, and the junction held 7 bases outside the gene matches. CDR3 in DNA: TGTGCCAGCAGACGGGACAGGGCAATAAACACTGAAGCTTTCTTT. Its protein is CASRRDRAINTEAFF.

The chain employs TRBV11-3 and TRBJ2-3, with D possibly being TRBD2 (6 bases). Germline V lookup: CDR1 SGHNT, CDR2 YENEEA. Trimming shortened V by 1 base and J by 5 bases, and 13 bases separated the two germline ends. There are 15 residues in the CDR3. The CDR3 loop reads CASSLGLASGDTQYF. The CDR3 region has the DNA TGTGCCAGCAGCTTAGGGCTAGCGTCGGGAGATACGCAGTATTTT. Based on the CDR3 plus reference TRBV11-3 and TRBJ2-3, the full variable domain is EAGVVQSPRYKIIEKKQPVAFWCNPISGHNTLYWYLQNLGQGPELLIRYENEEAVDDSQLPKDRFSAERLKGVDSTLKIQPAELGDSAVYLCASSLGLASGDTQYFGPGTRLTVL.

The CDR3 DNA follows: TGTGCCAGCAACTTACAGGGGGCTGATGGCTACACCTTC. Protein: CASNLQGADGYTF. The rearrangement joins TRBV5-6 to TRBJ1-2, with TRBD1 matching 9 bases. Germline V lookup: CDR1 SGHDT, CDR2 YYEEEE. The CDR3 length is 13 residues. With V trimmed by 6 bases and J by 6 bases, 6 bases remained unmatched.

The J gene is TRBJ2-6, the V gene TRBV30; no clear D gene. V lost 2 bases to trimming and J lost 4 bases, with 9 bases between them. The CDR3 is 14 residues long. Germline V lookup: CDR1 GTSNPN, CDR2 SVGIG (reference sequence). CDR3 sequence reads: CAWSSQSGANVLTF. CDR3 nucleotides: TGTGCCTGGAGTAGTCAGTCCGGGGCCAACGTCCTGACTTTC.